These 8 T cell receptor beta chains originate from one sample sequenced in a study of blood T cell repertoires in COVID-19. Clones were sequenced by immunoSEQ multiplex PCR, and TCRdb holds only the in-frame ones, with some missing. In the table there are some 250,000 clones, nearly 90% of which are singletons. Source material: peripheral blood. The source is a woman in her 30s with acute or convalescent COVID-19.

The chain links TRBV7-2 to TRBJ2-3; D ambiguous. V was clipped by 5 bases and J by 4 bases, with 13 bases between them. There are 14 residues in the CDR3. The germline V gene encodes CDR1 SGHTA and CDR2 FQGNSA. CDR3 amino acids: CASSRLIGADTQYF. CDR3 coding DNA: TGTGCCAGCAGCCGCCTCATAGGAGCAGATACGCAGTATTTT.

J is TRBJ2-1 and V is TRBV24-1; 14 nucleotides align to TRBD2. The CDR3 contains 18 residues. Germline CDR1 reads KGHDR; CDR2 reads SFDVKD. V lost 5 bases and J lost 1; bases outside the gene matches: 6. The chain's CDR3 is CATSGVRTSGRSYNEQFF. CDR3 nucleotide sequence: TGTGCCACCAGTGGGGTCAGGACTAGCGGGAGGTCCTACAATGAGCAGTTCTTC.

The gene calls are TRBV6-5 and TRBJ1-3; maybe TRBD1 (5 bases). The CDR3 contains 14 residues. Germline V CDR1 and CDR2: MNHEY, SVGAGI. Deletions cut 6 bases from V and 4 bases from J, with 13 bases between. For the CDR3, the DNA is TGTGCCAGCAGATCCTCGAGACAGGGAAACACCATATATTTT. This translates into CASRSSRQGNTIYF.

This clone was detected once. This chain links TRBV25-1 with TRBJ2-1, with 9 nucleotides matching TRBD2. The ends lost 4 bases at V and 5 bases at J; junction bases unmatched: 9. Germline V gene sequence: CDR1 MGHDK, CDR2 SYGVNS. This CDR3 is built from 16 residues. The CDR3 protein is CASSVTSGPTHNEQFF. The CDR3 region has the DNA TGTGCCAGCAGTGTCACTAGCGGGCCTACCCACAATGAGCAGTTCTTC.

The chain has TRBV25-1 and TRBJ2-5; TRBD1 agrees at 8 bases. The CDR3 contains 16 residues. Germline CDR1 reads MGHDK; CDR2 reads SYGVNS. J was trimmed by 0 bases and V by 3 bases; bases with no gene match: 6. The CDR3 region is CASSETGAFYQETQYF. The CDR3 bases are TGTGCCAGCAGTGAGACAGGGGCCTTTTACCAAGAGACCCAGTACTTC.

V is TRBV5-6 and J is TRBJ2-6, with D possibly matching TRBD2 (5 bases). V lost 4 bases, J lost 0 bases, and 11 bases lay in between. The length of the CDR3 is 16 residues. CDR1 SGHDT and CDR2 YYEEEE come from the germline V gene. The CDR3 coding sequence is TGTGCCAGCAGCGGAAACGGGGACTCTGGGGCCAACGTCCTGACTTTC. Translating it yields CASSGNGDSGANVLTF.

On this clone: This sample includes further DNA sequences coding for the same CDR3. V gene TRBV29-1 combines with J gene TRBJ2-7; D remains unclear. CDR3 length equals 12 residues. Germline V gene data show CDR1 as SQVTM and CDR2 as ANQGSEA. Trimming took off 1 base at V and 4 bases at J, with 8 bases between the two ends. The CDR3 coding sequence is TGCAGCGTTGAAGTCCGAGGATACGAGCAGTACTTC. This encodes CSVEVRGYEQYF.

V usage is TRBV5-1 and J usage is TRBJ1-1; D is unresolved. The V and J ends lost 3 bases and 1 base respectively, with 7 bases between them. Germline V gene sequence: CDR1 SGHRS, CDR2 YFSETQ. CDR3 size: 13 residues. The CDR3 bases are TGCGCCAGCAGCTCGAGGCCGAACACTGAAGCTTTCTTT. Translating gives CASSSRPNTEAFF. Together with reference TRBV5-1 and TRBJ1-1, the CDR3 gives the full variable domain: KAGVTQTPRYLIKTRGQQVTLSCSPISGHRSVSWYQQTPGQGLQFLFEYFSETQRNKGNFPGRFSGRQFSNSRSEMNVSTLELGDSALYLCASSSRPNTEAFFGQGTRLTVV.